The 17 T cell receptor beta chains presented below share a single source sample, sequenced in a study of OX40 agonist ivuxolimab in advanced cancers. Clones were read by immunoSEQ multiplex PCR, and TCRdb kept only the in-frame ones, dropping some. The table has 50,000 to 65,000 clones, roughly 84% seen once. This specimen consisted of CD4+ or CD8+ T cells sorted from blood, obtained in a trial of the OX40 agonist ivuxolimab. These receptors all come from an adult with an advanced solid tumor such as melanoma, head and neck, liver or kidney cancer.

This chain links TRBV29-1 with TRBJ1-4; 7 bases fit TRBD1. CDR1 and CDR2 (germline): SQVTM, ANQGSEA. Unmatched junction bases numbered 7, after V lost 4 bases and J lost 8 bases. This CDR3 is built from 13 residues. CDR3 in DNA: TGCAGCGTTGTTGTACAGGGGAGCGAAAAACTGTTTTTT. This gives the protein CSVVVQGSEKLFF.

This clone came up once. V gene TRBV11-2 combines with J gene TRBJ2-5; TRBD1 matches at 7 bases. The J call may be wrong; the DNA end is better matched by TRBJ2-7. CDR1 SGHAT and CDR2 FQNNGV come from the germline V gene. The CDR3 is 18 amino acids. CDR3 in amino acids: CASSLARRQGDGRYEQYF. In DNA form, the CDR3 reads TGTGCCAGCAGCTTAGCTAGGCGGCAGGGGGACGGTCGGTACGAGCAGTACTTC.

V and J are TRBV14 and TRBJ2-1, with 13 bases identical to TRBD2. Germline values: CDR1 SGHDN, CDR2 FVKESK. The CDR3 has 15 amino acids. Losses at the gene ends were 3 bases for V and 4 bases for J; bases not matched to a gene: 0. The CDR3 loop reads CASSQGLAGYNEQFF. In DNA, the CDR3 is TGTGCCAGCAGCCAGGGACTAGCGGGGTACAATGAGCAGTTCTTC.

The V gene is TRBV9, the J gene TRBJ2-5; TRBD2 might be the D (6 bases). There are 15 residues in the CDR3. Germline assignment: CDR1 SGDLS and CDR2 YYNGEE. V shed 2 bases and J shed 0 bases, with 11 bases lying between them. The CDR3: CASSVTGGDQETQYF. The DNA of the CDR3 is TGTGCCAGCAGCGTCACCGGGGGTGACCAAGAGACCCAGTACTTC.

This chain links TRBV5-4 with TRBJ2-6; 9 positions agree with TRBD1. From germline, CDR1 is SGHNT and CDR2 YYREEE (reference sequence). V gave up 3 bases and J gave up 1 base; unmatched junction bases: 14. This CDR3 is 20 amino acids long. The CDR3 sequence: CASSSIQGQGAESGANVLTF. CDR3 DNA: TGTGCCAGCAGCTCCATTCAGGGACAGGGCGCCGAGTCTGGGGCCAACGTCCTGACTTTC.

CDR3 sequence: CASARTGVQPQHF. CDR3 DNA: TGTGCCAGCGCTCGGACAGGGGTTCAGCCCCAGCATTTT. The V and J genes are TRBV21-1 and TRBJ1-5; TRBD1, the table's D call, was not compared with the DNA. TRBV21-1 is given as a pseudogene. CDR3 length: 13 amino acids.

The CDR3 spells CASSQEGAGSREQFF. CDR3 sequence (DNA): TGTGCCAGCAGCCAAGAGGGGGCGGGCTCCCGGGAGCAGTTCTTC. The chain recombines TRBV4-2 with TRBJ2-1, with a possible D match to TRBD1 (6 bases). Trimming pared 0 bases from V and 10 bases from J, leaving 16 bases between. Germline V gene sequence: CDR1 LGHNA, CDR2 YNFKEQ. There are 15 residues in the CDR3.

In this sample, this clone turned up once. The chain employs TRBV11-3 and TRBJ2-1, with a tentative D call TRBD1 (5 bases). Germline assignment: CDR1 SGHNT and CDR2 YENEEA. This CDR3 has 14 amino acids. Trimming took 3 bases from V and 4 from J, leaving 10 bases between them. For the CDR3, the DNA is TGTGCCAGCAGCTTCCAGGGTTCATACAATGAGCAGTTCTTC. Its translation: CASSFQGSYNEQFF.

This rearrangement joins TRBV25-1 to TRBJ1-2; D perhaps matches TRBD1 (6 bases). V was clipped by 3 bases and J by 7 bases, with 15 bases between them. Germline lookup yields CDR1 MGHDK and CDR2 SYGVNS. The length of the CDR3 is 14 residues. Here the CDR3 DNA reads TGTGCCAGCAGTGACTCACAGGGTTCGGCTGGCTACACCTTC. This codes for CASSDSQGSAGYTF.

The rearrangement joins TRBV6-1 to TRBJ2-1; 12 positions match TRBD2. Looked up from germline, CDR1 is MNHNS and CDR2 is SASEGT. Trimming took 3 bases from V and 11 from J; bases not matched to a gene: 2. The CDR3 is 13 amino acids. The CDR3 coding sequence is TGTGCCAGCAGTGATCTAGCGGGGGGGCAGCAGTTCTTC. This encodes CASSDLAGGQQFF.

The J gene is TRBJ2-2, the V gene TRBV5-8; 9 nucleotides agree with TRBD1. The germline V gene has CDR1 SGHTS and CDR2 YDEGEE. The CDR3 has 16 amino acids. The V segment lost 4 bases and the J segment 4 bases; nucleotides outside the gene matches: 8. For the CDR3, the DNA is TGTGCCAGCAGCCCCCGCGGGACAGGGACCACCGGGGAGCTGTTTTTT. Its protein product is CASSPRGTGTTGELFF.

This clone was counted a single time. The chain joins TRBV7-2 to TRBJ1-2; D is unresolved. Trimming stripped 4 bases from V and 0 bases from J, with 18 bases between. The V gene's germline CDR1 is SGHTA and CDR2 FQGNSA. This CDR3 has 17 amino acids. The CDR3 protein is CASSSSYRLTSNYGYTF. The CDR3, as DNA: TGTGCCAGCAGCTCGTCATATAGGCTTACGTCTAACTATGGCTACACCTTC.

This chain joins TRBV28 and TRBJ1-1; D is perhaps TRBD1 (5 bases). The V gene's germline CDR1 is MDHEN and CDR2 SYDVKM. V lost 3 bases and J lost 0, with 17 bases in between. The CDR3 extends over 17 amino acids. Written as DNA, the CDR3 is TGTGCCAGCAGTTTGTGGGGTCCGAGACAGTTGAACACTGAAGCTTTCTTT. Residues: CASSLWGPRQLNTEAFF.

This rearrangement joins TRBV28 to TRBJ1-3; 8 positions match TRBD1. Per the germline V gene, CDR1 is MDHEN and CDR2 is SYDVKM. This CDR3 is 14 amino acids long. After removal of 4 bases from V and 5 bases from J, the junction contained 4 bases not matched to a gene. CDR3 nucleotides: TGTGCCAGCAGTTACCGGGACAGGAGAAACACCATATATTTT. Amino acids: CASSYRDRRNTIYF. Combining the CDR3 with reference TRBV28 and TRBJ1-3 gives the whole variable domain DVKVTQSSRYLVKRTGEKVFLECVQDMDHENMFWYRQDPGLGLRLIYFSYDVKMKEKGDIPEGYSVSREKKERFSLILESASTNQTSMYLCASSYRDRRNTIYFGEGSWLTVV.

The chain couples TRBV7-2 to TRBJ2-2, with D hard to call. Germline assignment: CDR1 SGHTA and CDR2 FQGNSA. The V end was cut by 4 bases, the J end by 7 bases, with 7 bases between. There are 12 residues in the CDR3. CDR3: CASSSIFGELFF. The DNA for the CDR3 is TGTGCCAGCAGCTCGATTTTCGGGGAGCTGTTTTTT.

The chain combines TRBV27 with TRBJ1-2; D is possibly TRBD1 (5 bases). Per germline, CDR1 MNHEY and CDR2 SMNVEV (reference sequence). V dropped 3 bases and J dropped 8 bases, with 13 bases sitting between them. This CDR3 region has 13 residues. The CDR3 sequence is CASSFPGGEGYTF. CDR3 DNA: TGTGCCAGCAGTTTTCCCGGGGGGGAGGGCTACACCTTC.

The chain combines TRBV4-2 with TRBJ2-7; D is unclear. The CDR3 length is 19 residues. With 3 bases removed from V and 1 base from J, the gap between germline ends came to 25 bases. Germline CDR1 is LGHNA and CDR2 is YNFKEQ. The CDR3 here is CASSQAKKGLINLSYEQYF. CDR3 bases: TGTGCCAGCAGCCAGGCTAAAAAAGGCCTCATCAATCTGTCCTACGAGCAGTACTTC.